The TCR beta chain described here comes from a study of metastatic and nonmetastatic thyroid tumors. Thyroid surgery was preceded by no treatment in any patient. This clone was recorded a few times. The CDR3 has 13 residues. Trimming left V 4 bases short and J 1 base short, with 7 bases between. Germline V CDR1 and CDR2: MDHEN, SYDVKM. TCRdb ran MiXCR on the PCR reads. The sample contains 15,000 to 20,000 clones, 37% of which appear only once. The specimen sequenced was tumor tissue. This chain connects TRBV28 to TRBJ2-5; D not resolved. The sequence was obtained from a female donor with papillary thyroid cancer or a benign thyroid nodule (not recorded which). Some clones in this sample may be carry-over from other donors' samples. The CDR3 loop reads CASSSQIQETQYF. The CDR3 DNA reads TGTGCCAGCAGTTCCCAAATCCAAGAGACCCAGTACTTC.